This TCR beta chain is from a study of OX40 agonist ivuxolimab in advanced cancers. On the study more broadly: Partial responses were achieved by three patients: one hepatocellular carcinoma, two cutaneous melanoma. Findings and caveats of the study: Mean expanded clone counts were higher in CD8+ than CD4+ T cells.

Produced via immunoSEQ multiplex PCR; TCRdb's table is partial and in-frame only. The sample records about 83,000 clones, roughly 83% being singletons. Comments on this clone: Its matching antigen is unknown.

The germline V gene has CDR1 SGHNT and CDR2 YYREEE (reference sequence). Losses at the gene ends were 0 bases for V and 2 bases for J; bases not matched to a gene: 3. CDR3 length: 15 residues. Here the sequenced sample was CD4+ or CD8+ T cells sorted from blood, taken in a trial of the OX40 agonist ivuxolimab. The chain carries TRBV5-4 and TRBJ2-5, with 8 bases matching TRBD2. This TCR was recovered from an adult with an advanced solid tumor such as melanoma, head and neck, liver or kidney cancer. In DNA form, the CDR3 reads TGTGCCAGCAGCTTGGCCGGGGGGGGGCAAGAGACCCAGTACTTC. Amino acid sequence: CASSLAGGGQETQYF.